Below, 8 T cell receptor beta chains from the same sample are listed, as sequenced in a study of cytomegalovirus exposure and HLA in healthy donors. The repertoire was sequenced with immunoSEQ multiplex PCR; TCRdb's copy has only in-frame clones and lacks some. In the table there are fewer than 85,000 clones, roughly 96% of which are singletons. The sequencing input was PBMCs. These receptors all stem from a woman aged 18 to 35 in good health and CMV-seronegative.

This chain uses TRBV12-5 with TRBJ1-2; D ambiguous. Germline V lookup: CDR1 LGHNT, CDR2 FRNRAP. The V end was cut by 6 bases, the J end by 4 bases, with 12 bases between. The CDR3 runs to 13 residues. CDR3 sequence: CASGPTNSYGYTF. Written as DNA, the CDR3 is TGTGCTAGTGGCCCAACAAACAGCTATGGCTACACCTTC.

This chain uses TRBV7-7 with TRBJ2-2; 12 nucleotides match TRBD2. The CDR3 is 19 amino acids. Germline CDR1 and CDR2: SSHAT and FNYEAQ (reference sequence). Germline trimming cut 1 base from V and 0 bases from J; bases unmatched to any gene: 6. For the CDR3, the DNA is TGTGCCAGCAGCTTAGAGACTAGCGGGAGTCTCTCGAACACCGGGGAGCTGTTTTTT. Translated: CASSLETSGSLSNTGELFF.

The rearrangement uses TRBV5-5 and TRBJ2-7, with D unclear. The germline V and J ends were trimmed by 5 bases and 7 bases, with 19 bases remaining between them. This CDR3 region has 14 residues. Germline V gene lookup returns CDR1 SGHKS and CDR2 YYEKEE (reference sequence). CDR3: CASSKNSGPTEQYF. The CDR3 nucleotides read TGTGCCAGCAGTAAGAACTCGGGTCCTACGGAGCAGTACTTC.

The DNA for the CDR3 is TGTGCCAGCAGCCAAGATCGGGGATACAATGAGCAGTTCTTC. It is translated as CASSQDRGYNEQFF. J is TRBJ2-1 and V is TRBV14; TRBD2 might be the D (5 bases). The CDR3 loop spans 14 amino acids. V shed 0 bases and J shed 4 bases, with 7 bases lying between them. Germline CDR1 is SGHDN and CDR2 is FVKESK.

The chain recombines TRBV5-4 with TRBJ2-1, with 7 bases that match TRBD1. The CDR3 is 15 residues long. The trim removed 4 bases at V and 0 bases at J, leaving 4 bases unmatched. Germline V lookup: CDR1 SGHNT, CDR2 YYREEE (reference sequence). CDR3 in amino acids: CASSHPGGSYNEQFF. CDR3 bases: TGTGCCAGCAGCCATCCAGGGGGCTCCTACAATGAGCAGTTCTTC.

The chain carries TRBV28 and TRBJ1-2; a possible D gene is TRBD1 (6 bases). Germline lookup yields CDR1 MDHEN and CDR2 SYDVKM. The V end lost 7 bases, the J end lost 3 bases, and 15 bases lay between the germline ends. The CDR3 length is 14 residues. CDR3 in amino acids: CASTLMSGDYGYTF. The DNA for the CDR3 is TGTGCCAGCACTCTCATGTCAGGGGACTATGGCTACACCTTC.

This chain links TRBV7-9 with TRBJ1-1, with D unresolved. The CDR3 spans 15 residues. Germline assignment: CDR1 SEHNR and CDR2 FQNEAQ (reference sequence). Trimming stripped 6 bases from V and 3 bases from J, with 17 bases between. CDR3 in amino acids: CASSPLSARDTEAFF. Here the CDR3 DNA reads TGTGCCAGCAGTCCCCTAAGCGCCCGCGACACTGAAGCTTTCTTT.

The V call is TRBV25-1, the J call TRBJ1-1, with D possibly TRBD1 on 5 matching bases. This CDR3 is built from 18 residues. Trimming cost V 3 bases and J 3 bases, with 23 bases left between them. Germline values: CDR1 MGHDK, CDR2 SYGVNS. The CDR3 loop reads CASSEDFRDLTGDTEAFF. DNA of the CDR3: TGTGCCAGCAGTGAGGACTTCCGGGACCTAACGGGGGACACTGAAGCTTTCTTT.